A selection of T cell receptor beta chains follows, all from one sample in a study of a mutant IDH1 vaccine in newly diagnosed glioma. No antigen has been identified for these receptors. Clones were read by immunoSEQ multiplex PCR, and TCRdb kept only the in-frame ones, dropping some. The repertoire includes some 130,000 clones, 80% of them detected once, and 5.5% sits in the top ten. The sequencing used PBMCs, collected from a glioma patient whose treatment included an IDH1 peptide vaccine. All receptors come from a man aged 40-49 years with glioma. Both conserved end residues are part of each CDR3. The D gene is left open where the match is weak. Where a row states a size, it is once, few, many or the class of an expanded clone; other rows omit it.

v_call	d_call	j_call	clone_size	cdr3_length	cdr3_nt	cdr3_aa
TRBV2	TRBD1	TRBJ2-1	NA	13	TGTGCCAGCATGAGGACAGGGGGGAATGAGCAGTTCTTC	CASMRTGGNEQFF
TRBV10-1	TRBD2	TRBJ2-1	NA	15	TGCGCCAGCAGTCGAGGACTAGCGGGGAAAGATGAGCAGTTCTTC	CASSRGLAGKDEQFF
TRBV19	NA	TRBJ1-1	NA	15	TGTGCCAGTAGATTCGGCGGACAGTCGGGCACTGAAGCTTTCTTT	CASRFGGQSGTEAFF
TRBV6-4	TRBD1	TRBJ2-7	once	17	TGTGCCAGCACCTTCGGGGGGAACAGGGGGCGTTCGGACGAGCAGTACTTC	CASTFGGNRGRSDEQYF
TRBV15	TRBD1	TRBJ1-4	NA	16	TGTGCCACCAGCAGAGAGAAGGGGGCTGGTAATGAAAAACTGTTTTTT	CATSREKGAGNEKLFF
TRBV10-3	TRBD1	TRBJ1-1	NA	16	TGTGCCATCAGTGAGGCCCCCGGACAGGGGGACACTGAAGCTTTCTTT	CAISEAPGQGDTEAFF
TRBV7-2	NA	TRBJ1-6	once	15	TGTGCCAGCAGCTTATTAGGCAGAGGGGGTTCACCCCTCCACTTT	CASSLLGRGGSPLHF
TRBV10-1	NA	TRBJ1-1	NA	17	TGCGCCAGCAGTGAGATCTGGCAGGGCCTTCAGAACACTGAAGCTTTCTTT	CASSEIWQGLQNTEAFF
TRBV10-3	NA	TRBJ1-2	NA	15	TGTGCCATCAGCCTCCTAACAGGGCCTAACTATGGCTACACCTTC	CAISLLTGPNYGYTF
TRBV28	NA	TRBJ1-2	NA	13	TGTGCCAGCAGTGTGACAGAAGGGTTTGGCTACACCTTC	CASSVTEGFGYTF
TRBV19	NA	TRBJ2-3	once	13	TGTGCCAGTAGTACCAAGGCCGGCGATACGCAGTATTTT	CASSTKAGDTQYF
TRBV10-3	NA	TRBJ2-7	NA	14	TGTGCCATCAGTGACGTTGGGGGGCCCTACGAGCAGTACTTC	CAISDVGGPYEQYF
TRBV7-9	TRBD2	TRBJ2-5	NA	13	TGTGCCAGCAGCCCTAGCGGGGGAGAGACCCAGTACTTC	CASSPSGGETQYF
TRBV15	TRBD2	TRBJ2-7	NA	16	TGTGCCACCAGCCTGGGTCGACTAGCGGGTCTCTACGAGCAGTACTTC	CATSLGRLAGLYEQYF
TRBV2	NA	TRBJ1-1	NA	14	TGTGCCAGCAGTGTGAAGGGGGAGAGAACTGAAGCTTTCTTT	CASSVKGERTEAFF
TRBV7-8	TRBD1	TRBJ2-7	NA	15	TGTGCCAGCAGCTCCCCGGACAGGGCGAACTACGAGCAGTACTTC	CASSSPDRANYEQYF
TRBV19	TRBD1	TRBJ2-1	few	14	TGTGCCAGTAGTCCCGGGACAGCTCAGAATGAGCAGTTCTTC	CASSPGTAQNEQFF
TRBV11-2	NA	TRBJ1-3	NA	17	TGTGCCAGCAGCTTAGATCCCTCGGGGGCAGCTGGAAACACCATATATTTT	CASSLDPSGAAGNTIYF
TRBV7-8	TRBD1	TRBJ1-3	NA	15	TGTGCCAGCAGCCAGACAGGGGTCCCTGGAAACACCATATATTTT	CASSQTGVPGNTIYF
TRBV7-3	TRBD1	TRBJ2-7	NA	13	TGTGCCAGCAGCCTTGACAGGGGTTACGAGCAGTACTTC	CASSLDRGYEQYF
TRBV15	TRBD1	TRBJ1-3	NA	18	TGTGCCACCAGCAGGATACCGGCGGACAGGGAACCTGGAAACACCATATATTTT	CATSRIPADREPGNTIYF
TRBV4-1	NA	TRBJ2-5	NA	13	TGCGCCAGCAGCCAGGACCTGGAAGAGACCCAGTACTTC	CASSQDLEETQYF
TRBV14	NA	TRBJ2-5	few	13	TGTGCCAGCAGCCAAGTTCGCAGCGGGACCCAGTACTTC	CASSQVRSGTQYF
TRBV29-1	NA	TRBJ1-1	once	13	TGCAGCGTTTCGGTGGGTTGGAACACTGAAGCTTTCTTT	CSVSVGWNTEAFF
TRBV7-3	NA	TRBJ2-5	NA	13	TGTGCCAGCAGCTTGGGCAGGATAGAGACCCAGTACTTC	CASSLGRIETQYF
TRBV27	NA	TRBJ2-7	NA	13	TGTGCCAGCAGCTTGACACCTTTCTACGAGCAGTACTTC	CASSLTPFYEQYF
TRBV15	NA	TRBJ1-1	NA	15	TGTGCCACCAGCAGAGATAGTAACAGAAACACTGAAGCTTTCTTT	CATSRDSNRNTEAFF
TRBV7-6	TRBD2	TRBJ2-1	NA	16	TGTGCCAGCAGCTCCGAGCGGACTAGCGGGAGTAATGAGCAGTTCTTC	CASSSERTSGSNEQFF
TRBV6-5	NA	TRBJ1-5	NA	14	TGTGCCAGCAGTTGGAGGGAGGGCAATCAGCCCCAGCATTTT	CASSWREGNQPQHF
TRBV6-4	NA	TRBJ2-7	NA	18	TGTGCCAGCAGTGACTCGGAGGGAGGTGGGCAGAGCTCCTACGAGCAGTACTTC	CASSDSEGGGQSSYEQYF
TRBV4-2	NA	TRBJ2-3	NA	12	TGTGCCAGCAGTCAGGTCACAGATACGCAGTATTTT	CASSQVTDTQYF
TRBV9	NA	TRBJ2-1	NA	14	TGTGCCAGCAGCGTAGGCCCTAGCATCCCTCCTCGGTTCTTC	CASSVGPSIPPRFF
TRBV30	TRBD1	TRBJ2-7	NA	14	TGTGCCTGGAGTGTAGTGAGACAGGGATTCGAGCAGTACTTC	CAWSVVRQGFEQYF
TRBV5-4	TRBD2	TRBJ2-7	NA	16	TGTGCCAGCAGCAATAGCGGGGGCCTAACACTTTACGAGCAGTACTTC	CASSNSGGLTLYEQYF
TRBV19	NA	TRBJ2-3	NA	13	TGTGCCAGTAGTATCCAATACACAGATACGCAGTATTTT	CASSIQYTDTQYF
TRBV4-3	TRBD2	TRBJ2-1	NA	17	TGCGCCAGCAGCCAAGAGGTAGCGGGGAGCTCCTACAATGAGCAGTTCTTC	CASSQEVAGSSYNEQFF